This record concerns one TCR beta chain sequence. The antigen is not known. Germline lookup yields CDR1 GTSNPN and CDR2 SVGIG (reference sequence). Trimming removed 0 bases at V and 7 bases at J, with 12 bases between. The CDR3 has 13 amino acids. Sequencing was performed with immunoSEQ multiplex PCR; in TCRdb, only in-frame clones are kept and a portion is missing. The sample has roughly 760,000 clones; around 72% are singletons. The data belong to a study of shared clonotypes between healthy human individuals. Whole-study findings and limits: Four donors shared approximately 5% of their naive CD4 clonotypes.

The receptor comes from a woman between 25 and 40 years old in good health. This chain connects TRBV30 to TRBJ1-2; D not certain. Sequenced input: memory CD4+ T cells sorted from blood. Subset in this sample: CD45RA-negative fraction. The CDR3, as DNA: TGTGCCTGGAGTGTAAGGGAGGCGGGTGGCTACACCTTC. Translating gives CAWSVREAGGYTF.